This entry describes one T cell receptor beta chain. This entry belongs to a study of patients and donors after allogeneic stem cell transplantation. Germline V lookup: CDR1 LNHNV, CDR2 YYDKDF (reference sequence). CDR3 length equals 16 residues. V shed 3 bases and J 2 bases; nucleotides not matched to a gene: 4. TCRdb re-derived calls from the RT-PCR reads in MiXCR, one entry per CDR3 protein. The data show 390,000 or so distinct CDR3 sequences, approximately 16% seen once. The rearrangement joins TRBV15 to TRBJ2-1, with TRBD2 matching over 10 bases. The sequence was obtained from a human donor who was either an allogeneic HSCT recipient or a stem cell or donor lymphocyte infusion donor (not recorded which). It is not recorded whose cells these are; they may come from a transplant donor. The material sequenced was blood, either unsorted or a sorted T cell fraction (not recorded which). The CDR3 bases are TGTGCCACCAGCAGGGAACTAGCGGGACCCTACAATGAGCAGTTCTTC. This encodes CATSRELAGPYNEQFF.